Below are 27 T cell receptor beta chains sequenced from a single sample in a study of response to subunit inactivated influenza vaccine. TCRdb analysed the RT-PCR reads with MiXCR anew, one entry per CDR3 protein. This sample carries 400,000 to 650,000 distinct CDR3 sequences, around 7.9% of them seen once, and the ten largest clones take over 10%. This sample comprised PBMCs from blood, obtained 23 months after vaccination. The receptors here all came from a man between 45 and 75 years old who received an inactivated influenza vaccine.

This clonotype was seen only a few times. This sequence joins TRBV10-3 and TRBJ1-4, with TRBD1 identical over 7 bases. Germline CDR1 ENHRY, CDR2 SYGVKD. This CDR3 contains 13 residues. The V segment lost 11 bases and the J segment 3 bases; nucleotides outside the gene matches: 6. The CDR3 loop reads CASRGGPNEKLFF. CDR3 nucleotide sequence: TGTGCCTCCAGGGGGGGACCTAATGAAAAACTGTTTTTT.

The table lists this clonotype with a few counts. CDR3 sequence reads: CSGTGQISYEQYF. The CDR3 nucleotides read TGCAGTGGGACGGGACAGATCTCCTACGAGCAGTACTTC. The chain recombines TRBV20-1 with TRBJ2-7; 7 nucleotides match TRBD1. The germline V gene has CDR1 DFQATT and CDR2 SNEGSKA (reference sequence). CDR3 length equals 13 residues. J gave up 0 bases and V 7 bases, and 6 bases lay outside the gene matches.

The chain couples TRBV15 to TRBJ1-1; 7 bases line up with TRBD1. V lost 0 bases to trimming and J lost 5 bases; unmatched junction nucleotides: 12. Germline CDR1 LNHNV, CDR2 YYDKDF (reference sequence). This CDR3 comprises 17 residues. CDR3 nucleotides: TGTGCCACCAGCAGAGATCCGGGGAGGGGGCTCGGAACTGAAGCTTTCTTT. It yields the protein CATSRDPGRGLGTEAFF.

V is TRBV9 and J is TRBJ2-3, with 10 bases identical to TRBD2. With 1 base clipped from V and 9 bases from J, the junction kept 5 bases outside the gene matches. The CDR3 sequence is 14 residues long. Germline values: CDR1 SGDLS, CDR2 YYNGEE. The CDR3 region is CASSVMDSGGTQYF. CDR3 sequence (DNA): TGTGCCAGCAGCGTAATGGATAGCGGGGGGACGCAGTATTTT.

The sample holds many counts of this clonotype. V usage is TRBV27 and J usage is TRBJ2-3; tentatively, D is TRBD1 or TRBD2 (5 bases each). The CDR3 length is 16 residues. The germline CDR1 and CDR2 sequences are MNHEY and SMNVEV (reference sequence). The V gene lost 2 bases and the J gene lost 2 bases, with 14 bases spanning the gap. The CDR3 protein is CASSLIFGDLTDTQYF. In DNA, the CDR3 is TGTGCCAGCAGTTTAATCTTCGGGGACCTCACAGATACGCAGTATTTT.

This clonotype came up a few times. The V gene is TRBV7-9, the J gene TRBJ2-7; 9 positions agree with TRBD2. The CDR3 is 17 residues long. After removal of 4 bases from V and 4 bases from J, the junction contained 14 bases not matched to a gene. CDR1 is SEHNR and CDR2 is FQNEAQ in the germline V gene (reference sequence). CDR3 sequence reads: CASSSPSSGSQRYEQYF. The CDR3 nucleotides are TGTGCCAGCAGCTCCCCGAGTAGCGGGAGCCAACGATACGAGCAGTACTTC.

This clonotype has a count of ten or more. This sequence joins TRBV20-1 and TRBJ2-3, with 7 bases aligning to TRBD1. Germline V gene data show CDR1 as DFQATT and CDR2 as SNEGSKA (reference sequence). This CDR3 region has 16 residues. J was trimmed by 2 bases and V by 4 bases; bases with no gene match: 12. The CDR3 protein is CSATDRRGPNTDTQYF. For the CDR3, the DNA is TGCAGTGCTACTGATCGTAGGGGGCCAAACACAGATACGCAGTATTTT.

This clonotype has more than one count but fewer than ten. The chain recombines TRBV20-1 with TRBJ1-2; D remains ambiguous. This CDR3 contains 15 residues. Germline loops: CDR1 DFQATT, CDR2 SNEGSKA (reference sequence). Trimming shortened V by 1 base and J by 0 bases, and 12 bases separated the two germline ends. This CDR3 reads CSARAWTETNYGYTF. The CDR3 coding sequence is TGCAGTGCTAGAGCCTGGACGGAGACTAACTATGGCTACACCTTC.

V and J are TRBV11-3 and TRBJ1-4; D gene unclear. The V gene lost 5 bases and the J gene lost 0 bases, with 19 bases spanning the gap. The CDR3 has 18 residues. Germline values: CDR1 SGHNT, CDR2 YENEEA. The CDR3 here is CASSLRPKSSATNEKLFF. The DNA of the CDR3 is TGTGCCAGCAGCCTAAGACCGAAAAGTTCCGCAACTAATGAAAAACTGTTTTTT.

CDR3 nucleotide sequence: TGTGCCAGCAGCCCACCAACGCCTTCTGAGCAGTTCTTC. Its protein is CASSPPTPSEQFF. The chain joins TRBV28 to TRBJ2-1, with no clear D. CDR1 is MDHEN and CDR2 is SYDVKM in the germline V gene. V lost 6 bases and J lost 9, with 15 bases in between. The CDR3 spans 13 residues.

This clonotype was observed a handful of times. This chain uses TRBV10-3 with TRBJ2-7, with TRBD1 identical over 9 bases. The CDR3 totals 15 residues. The V gene end was trimmed by 4 bases and the J gene end by 5 bases; junction bases not matched to a gene: 9. CDR1 ENHRY and CDR2 SYGVKD come from the germline V gene. CDR3 in amino acids: CAISGPGQGPHEQYF. Here the CDR3 DNA reads TGTGCCATCAGTGGACCGGGACAGGGTCCCCACGAGCAGTACTTC.

The V gene is TRBV10-3, the J gene TRBJ2-7, with TRBD1 as a possible D gene (5 bases). CDR1 and CDR2 (germline): ENHRY, SYGVKD. The CDR3 consists of 16 residues. Trimming shortened V by 0 bases and J by 2 bases, and 14 bases separated the two germline ends. The CDR3 bases are TGTGCCATCAGTGAGTCGGGGCCCCTGACGGCCTACGAGCAGTACTTC. Translated, it gives CAISESGPLTAYEQYF.

The rearrangement links TRBV18 to TRBJ2-7, with D perhaps matching TRBD1 or TRBD2 (6 bases each). V lost 2 bases and J lost 6, with 20 bases in between. Germline lookup yields CDR1 KGHSH and CDR2 LQKENI. The CDR3 length is 16 residues. CDR3 protein: CASSPDVTGGLGEQYF. The CDR3 DNA sequence: TGTGCCAGCTCACCAGACGTTACCGGGGGCTTAGGCGAGCAGTACTTC.

J is TRBJ2-7 and V is TRBV29-1; D is ambiguous. Trimming shortened V by 5 bases and J by 1 base, and 6 bases separated the two germline ends. In germline, CDR1 is SQVTM, CDR2 ANQGSEA. The CDR3 runs to 11 residues. The DNA of the CDR3 is TGCAGCGTTTCAAGTTCCTACGAGCAGTACTTC. Its translation: CSVSSSYEQYF.

The rearrangement joins TRBV20-1 to TRBJ1-2; D gene uncertain. The germline gives CDR1 DFQATT, CDR2 SNEGSKA (reference sequence). The CDR3 has 13 residues. V was cut by 3 bases and J by 1 base, with 9 bases left in between. The chain's CDR3 is CSARPHNNYGYTF. The CDR3 nucleotides are TGCAGTGCTAGGCCTCATAATAACTATGGCTACACCTTC.

The chain uses TRBV29-1 and TRBJ1-1, with D unclear. Germline V gives CDR1 SQVTM, CDR2 ANQGSEA. Trimming removed 3 bases at V and 0 bases at J, with 8 bases between. CDR3 length: 13 residues. The CDR3 region has the DNA TGCAGCGTTGATATCGCGCTGAACACTGAAGCTTTCTTT. Its protein product is CSVDIALNTEAFF.

This clonotype has a handful of counts. V usage is TRBV20-1 and J usage is TRBJ2-7; 7 bases fit TRBD1. After removal of 3 bases from V and 3 bases from J, the junction contained 8 bases not matched to a gene. Germline loops: CDR1 DFQATT, CDR2 SNEGSKA (reference sequence). The CDR3 loop spans 14 amino acids. CDR3 coding DNA: TGCAGTGCTAGGCCGGCAGGGGGAAACTACGAGCAGTACTTC. Protein sequence: CSARPAGGNYEQYF.

The rearrangement joins TRBV7-2 to TRBJ2-7; D gene ambiguous. CDR1 is SGHTA, CDR2 FQGNSA, per germline. The CDR3 contains 15 residues. The germline V and J ends were trimmed by 1 base and 7 bases, with 17 bases remaining between them. The CDR3 DNA sequence: TGTGCCAGCAGCTTAGAGGCAGCCCGTATATGGGAGCAGTACTTC. It yields the protein CASSLEAARIWEQYF.

V and J are TRBV4-3 and TRBJ2-7; 7 bases map to TRBD2. V was pared by 5 bases and J by 6 bases, with 10 bases of the junction left unmatched. The CDR3 extends over 14 amino acids. The germline CDR1 and CDR2 sequences are LGHNA and YSLEER. The CDR3 nucleotides are TGCGCCAGCAGCAAAGGATGGGGAGGGAGCGAGCAGTACTTC. This codes for CASSKGWGGSEQYF.

This clonotype was picked up many times. V and J are TRBV4-1 and TRBJ2-3; D might be TRBD1 (6 bases). CDR3 length equals 14 residues. Germline lookup yields CDR1 MGHRA and CDR2 YSYEKL. The V end lost 4 bases, the J end lost 5 bases, and 13 bases lay between the germline ends. The CDR3 sequence is CASSLDRSVDTQYF. The CDR3 bases are TGCGCCAGCAGCCTGGACAGAAGCGTAGATACGCAGTATTTT.

This clonotype was found a few times. This rearrangement joins TRBV4-3 to TRBJ2-1; 13 bases align to TRBD2. J was trimmed by 9 bases and V by 2 bases; bases with no gene match: 10. The CDR3 has 17 residues. Looked up from germline, CDR1 is LGHNA and CDR2 is YSLEER. The DNA of the CDR3 is TGCGCCAGCAGCCAACAAACTAGCGGGGGGGCCGGTCCTGAGCAGTTCTTC. Amino acid sequence: CASSQQTSGGAGPEQFF.

V gene TRBV4-3 combines with J gene TRBJ2-2, with a possible D match to TRBD2 (6 bases). The CDR3 is 18 residues long. Trimming cost V 4 bases and J 0 bases, with 18 bases left between them. CDR1 is LGHNA, CDR2 YSLEER, per germline. The CDR3 reads CASSPGDSLGANTGELFF. For the CDR3, the DNA is TGCGCCAGCAGCCCGGGGGACTCACTAGGGGCGAACACCGGGGAGCTGTTTTTT.

This clonotype was seen at least ten times. The chain is built from TRBV7-9 and TRBJ2-1; 9 bases map to TRBD2. CDR1 and CDR2 (germline): SEHNR, FQNEAQ (reference sequence). The CDR3 has 14 amino acids. V lost 11 bases, J lost 3 bases, and 8 bases stayed unmatched. CDR3 sequence: CAFGRGGLYNEQFF. The CDR3 coding sequence is TGTGCCTTTGGGCGGGGGGGCCTCTACAATGAGCAGTTCTTC.

The chain links TRBV12-3 or TRBV12-4 to TRBJ2-5; possible D gene TRBD2, 6 bases. The CDR3 sequence is 15 residues long. Between the trimmed V and J ends, which lost 2 bases and 3 bases, there was a span of 13 bases. CDR3 sequence reads: CASSLLASRKETQYF. CDR3 nucleotides: TGTGCCAGCAGTTTACTAGCGAGTAGAAAAGAGACCCAGTACTTC.

This chain links TRBV4-3 with TRBJ2-1; no clear D gene. Trimming took 2 bases from V and 6 from J, leaving 11 bases between them. The germline V gene has CDR1 LGHNA and CDR2 YSLEER. The CDR3 covers 14 residues. In DNA form, the CDR3 reads TGCGCCAGCAGCCAACACCAGACGGGCAATGAGCAGTTCTTC. Translated, it gives CASSQHQTGNEQFF.

This clonotype was seen repeatedly, ten times or more. The chain is built from TRBV6-1 and TRBJ2-3; the match to TRBD2 covers 9 bases. Germline values: CDR1 MNHNS, CDR2 SASEGT. There are 15 residues in the CDR3. V gave up 6 bases and J gave up 7 bases; unmatched junction bases: 11. This CDR3 reads CASSPGGGGAYTQYF. The CDR3 DNA is TGTGCCAGCAGCCCGGGGGGCGGGGGGGCCTATACGCAGTATTTT.

This chain uses TRBV5-1 with TRBJ2-7; D not resolved. Germline values: CDR1 SGHRS, CDR2 YFSETQ. This CDR3 has 13 amino acids. V lost 4 bases and J lost 6, with 14 bases in between. The CDR3 nucleotides are TGCGCCAGCAGCGTATCCGAAAACGGCGAGCAGTACTTC. This codes for CASSVSENGEQYF.